Reported below is one T cell receptor beta chain. Generated by immunoSEQ multiplex PCR, the TCRdb table keeps only in-frame clones and is missing some. The sample carries 90,000 to 100,000 clones, 80% to 95% recorded once. The V gene end was trimmed by 5 bases and the J gene end by 5 bases; junction bases not matched to a gene: 6. Germline values: CDR1 MRHNA, CDR2 SNTAGT. The CDR3 sequence is 15 residues long. This sample was taken from a study of T cell changes during pregnancy in multiple sclerosis. The receptor comes from a female donor with multiple sclerosis, enrolled in a pregnancy study. This sample comprised peripheral blood, obtained in the first trimester of pregnancy. J is TRBJ2-1 and V is TRBV6-4, with 10 bases identical to TRBD1. DNA of the CDR3: TGTGCCAGCAGTTTCGGACAGGGGGGGAACAATGAGCAGTTCTTC. Its protein is CASSFGQGGNNEQFF.